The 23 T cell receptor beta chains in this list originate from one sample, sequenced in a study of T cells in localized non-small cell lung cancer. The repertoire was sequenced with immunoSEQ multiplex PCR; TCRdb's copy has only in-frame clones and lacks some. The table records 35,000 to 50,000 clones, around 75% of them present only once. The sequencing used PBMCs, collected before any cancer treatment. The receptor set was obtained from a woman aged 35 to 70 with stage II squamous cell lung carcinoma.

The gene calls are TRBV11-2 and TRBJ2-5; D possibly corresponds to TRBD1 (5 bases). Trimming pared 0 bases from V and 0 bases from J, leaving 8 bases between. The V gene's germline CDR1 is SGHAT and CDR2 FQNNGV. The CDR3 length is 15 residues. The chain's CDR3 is CASSLDWGYQETQYF. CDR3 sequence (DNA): TGTGCCAGCAGCTTAGATTGGGGCTACCAAGAGACCCAGTACTTC.

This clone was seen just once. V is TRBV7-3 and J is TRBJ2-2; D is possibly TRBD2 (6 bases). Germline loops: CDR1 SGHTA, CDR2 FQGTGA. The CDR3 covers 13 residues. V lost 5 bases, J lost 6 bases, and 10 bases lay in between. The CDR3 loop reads CASSPGTSGELFF. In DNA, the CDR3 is TGTGCCAGCAGCCCCGGGACTTCCGGGGAGCTGTTTTTT. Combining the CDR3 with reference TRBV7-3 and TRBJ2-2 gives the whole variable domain GAGVSQTPSNKVTEKGKYVELRCDPISGHTALYWYRQSLGQGPEFLIYFQGTGAADDSGLPNDRFFAVRPEGSVSTLKIQRTERGDSAVYLCASSPGTSGELFFGEGSRLTVL.

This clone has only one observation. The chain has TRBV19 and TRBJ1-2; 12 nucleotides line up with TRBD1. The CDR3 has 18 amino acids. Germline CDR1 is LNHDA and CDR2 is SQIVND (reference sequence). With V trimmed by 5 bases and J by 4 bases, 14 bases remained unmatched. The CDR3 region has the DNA TGTGCCAGTAGTTTTAAAGCCTCCGGGACAGGGGGCACCTATGGCTACACCTTC. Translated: CASSFKASGTGGTYGYTF.

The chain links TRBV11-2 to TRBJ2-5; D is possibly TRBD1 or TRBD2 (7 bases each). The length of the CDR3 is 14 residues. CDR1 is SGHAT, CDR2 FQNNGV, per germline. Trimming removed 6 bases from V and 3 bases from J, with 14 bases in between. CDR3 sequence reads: CASSFQGGEETQYF. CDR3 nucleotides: TGTGCCAGCAGTTTTCAGGGGGGGGAAGAGACCCAGTACTTC.

The CDR3 coding sequence is TGCGCCAGCAGCCAAGATCCACAAGGCGGGGGGCCCCAGCATTTT. This encodes CASSQDPQGGGPQHF. The V gene is TRBV4-3, the J gene TRBJ1-5; perhaps TRBD1 as D (5 bases). Trimming shortened V by 0 bases and J by 9 bases, and 15 bases separated the two germline ends. This CDR3 spans 15 amino acids. Germline CDR1 LGHNA, CDR2 YSLEER.

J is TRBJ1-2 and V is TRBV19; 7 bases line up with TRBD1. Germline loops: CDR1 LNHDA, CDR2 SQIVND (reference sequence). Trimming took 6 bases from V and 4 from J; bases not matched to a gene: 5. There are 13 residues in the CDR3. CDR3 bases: TGTGCCAGTAGCAGGGACAGACTCTATGGCTACACCTTC. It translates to CASSRDRLYGYTF.

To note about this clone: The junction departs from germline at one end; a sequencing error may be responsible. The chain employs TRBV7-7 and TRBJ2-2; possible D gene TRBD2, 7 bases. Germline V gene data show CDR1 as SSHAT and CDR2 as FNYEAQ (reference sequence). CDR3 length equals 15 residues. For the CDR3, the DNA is TGTGCTAGCAGCTTGGCGGGGGCCAACACCGGGGAGCTGTTTTTT. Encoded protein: CASSLAGANTGELFF.

The chain's CDR3 is CSAEDSYEQYF. The CDR3 DNA is TGCAGTGCTGAAGACTCCTACGAGCAGTACTTC. This rearrangement joins TRBV20-1 to TRBJ2-7; D unresolved. The length of the CDR3 is 11 residues. The germline gives CDR1 DFQATT, CDR2 SNEGSKA (reference sequence). The V end was cut by 5 bases, the J end by 0 bases, with 5 bases between.

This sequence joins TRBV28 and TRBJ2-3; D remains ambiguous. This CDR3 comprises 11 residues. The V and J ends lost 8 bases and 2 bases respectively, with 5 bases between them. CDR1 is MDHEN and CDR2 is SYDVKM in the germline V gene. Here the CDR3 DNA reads TGTGCCAGCTGCGACACAGATACGCAGTATTTT. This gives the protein CASCDTDTQYF.

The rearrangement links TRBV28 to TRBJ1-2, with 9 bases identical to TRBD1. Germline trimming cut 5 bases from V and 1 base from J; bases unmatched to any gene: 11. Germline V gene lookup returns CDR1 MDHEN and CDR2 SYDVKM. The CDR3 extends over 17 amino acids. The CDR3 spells CASSTRKGQGDNYGYTF. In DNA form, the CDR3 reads TGTGCCAGCAGTACACGGAAGGGACAGGGAGATAACTATGGCTACACCTTC.

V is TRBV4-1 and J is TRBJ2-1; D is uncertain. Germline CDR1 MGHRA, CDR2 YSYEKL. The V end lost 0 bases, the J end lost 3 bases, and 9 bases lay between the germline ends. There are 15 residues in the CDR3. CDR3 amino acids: CASSQEGALYNEQFF. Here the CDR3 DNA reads TGCGCCAGCAGCCAAGAAGGAGCGCTCTACAATGAGCAGTTCTTC.

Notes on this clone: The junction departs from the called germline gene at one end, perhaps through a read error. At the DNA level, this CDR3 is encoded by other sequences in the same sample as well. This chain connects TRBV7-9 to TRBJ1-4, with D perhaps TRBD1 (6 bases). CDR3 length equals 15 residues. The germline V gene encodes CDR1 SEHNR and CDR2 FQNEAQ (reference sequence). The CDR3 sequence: CASSLGTVIFEKLFF. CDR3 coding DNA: TGTGCCAGCAGCTTAGGGACAGTGATTTTTGAAAAATTGTTTTTT. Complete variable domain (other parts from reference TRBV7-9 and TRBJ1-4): DTGVSQNPRHKITKRGQNVTFRCDPISEHNRLYWYRQTLGQGPEFLTYFQNEAQLEKSRLLSDRFSAERPKGSFSTLEIQRTEQGDSAMYLCASSLGTVIFEKLFFGSGTQLSVL.

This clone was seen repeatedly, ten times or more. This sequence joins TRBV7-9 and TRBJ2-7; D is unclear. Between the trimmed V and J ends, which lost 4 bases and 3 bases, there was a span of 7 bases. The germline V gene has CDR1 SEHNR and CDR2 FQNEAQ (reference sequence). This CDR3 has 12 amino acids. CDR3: CASSSGRYEQYF. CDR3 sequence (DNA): TGTGCCAGCAGCTCCGGACGCTACGAGCAGTACTTC.

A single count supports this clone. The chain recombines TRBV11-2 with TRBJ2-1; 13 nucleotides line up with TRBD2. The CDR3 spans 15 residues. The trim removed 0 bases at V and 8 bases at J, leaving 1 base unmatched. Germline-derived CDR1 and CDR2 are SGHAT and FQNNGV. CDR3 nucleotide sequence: TGTGCCAGCAGCTTAGAACTAGCGGGGGGGCATGAGCAGTTCTTC. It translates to CASSLELAGGHEQFF.

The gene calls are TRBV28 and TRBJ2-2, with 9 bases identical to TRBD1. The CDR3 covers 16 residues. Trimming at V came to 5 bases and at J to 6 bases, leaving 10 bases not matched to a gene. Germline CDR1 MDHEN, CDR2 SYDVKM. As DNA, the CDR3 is TGTGCCAGCAGTCCTAATGACAGGGGGTACCCCGGGGAGCTGTTTTTT. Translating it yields CASSPNDRGYPGELFF.

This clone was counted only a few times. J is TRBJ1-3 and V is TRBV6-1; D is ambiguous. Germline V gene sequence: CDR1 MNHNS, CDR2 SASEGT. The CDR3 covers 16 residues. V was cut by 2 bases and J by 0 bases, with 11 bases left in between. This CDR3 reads CASSEFGGNSGNTIYF. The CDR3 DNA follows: TGTGCCAGCAGTGAATTTGGCGGTAACTCTGGAAACACCATATATTTT.

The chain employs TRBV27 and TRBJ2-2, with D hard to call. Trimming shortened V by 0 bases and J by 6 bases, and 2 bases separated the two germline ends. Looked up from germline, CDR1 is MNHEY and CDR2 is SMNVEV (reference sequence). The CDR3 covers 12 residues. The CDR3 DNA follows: TGTGCCAGCAGTTTATCGTCCGGGGAGCTGTTTTTT. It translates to CASSLSSGELFF.

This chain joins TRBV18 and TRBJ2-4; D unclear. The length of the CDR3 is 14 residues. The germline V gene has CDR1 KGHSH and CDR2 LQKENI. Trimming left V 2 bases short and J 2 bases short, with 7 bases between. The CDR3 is CASSPMGTKNIQYF. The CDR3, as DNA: TGTGCCAGCTCACCAATGGGGACCAAAAACATTCAGTACTTC. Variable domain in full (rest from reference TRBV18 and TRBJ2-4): NAGVMQNPRHLVRRRGQEARLRCSPMKGHSHVYWYRQLPEEGLKFMVYLQKENIIDESGMPKERFSAEFPKEGPSILRIQQVVRGDSAAYFCASSPMGTKNIQYFGAGTRLSVL.

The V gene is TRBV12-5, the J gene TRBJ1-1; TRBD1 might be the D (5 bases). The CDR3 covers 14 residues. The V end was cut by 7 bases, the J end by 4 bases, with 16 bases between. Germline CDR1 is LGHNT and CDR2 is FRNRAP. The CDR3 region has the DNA TGTGCTAGTGCCCTCCAGGGAGGCCTCACTGAAGCTTTCTTT. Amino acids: CASALQGGLTEAFF.

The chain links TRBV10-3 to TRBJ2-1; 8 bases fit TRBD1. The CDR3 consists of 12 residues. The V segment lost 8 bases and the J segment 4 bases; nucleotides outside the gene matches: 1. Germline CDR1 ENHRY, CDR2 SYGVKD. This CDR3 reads CAIGQGYNEQFF. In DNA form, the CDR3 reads TGTGCCATCGGACAGGGATACAATGAGCAGTTCTTC.

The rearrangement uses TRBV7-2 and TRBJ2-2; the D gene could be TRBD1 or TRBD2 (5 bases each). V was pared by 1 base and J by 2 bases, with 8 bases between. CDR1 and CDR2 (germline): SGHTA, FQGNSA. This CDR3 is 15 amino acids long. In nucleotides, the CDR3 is TGTGCCAGCAGCTTAGTCGGGACCAACACCGGGGAGCTGTTTTTT. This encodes CASSLVGTNTGELFF. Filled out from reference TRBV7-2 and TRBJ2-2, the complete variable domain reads GAGVSQSPSNKVTEKGKDVELRCDPISGHTALYWYRQSLGQGLEFLIYFQGNSAPDKSGLPSDRFSAERTGGSVSTLTIQRTQQEDSAVYLCASSLVGTNTGELFFGEGSRLTVL.

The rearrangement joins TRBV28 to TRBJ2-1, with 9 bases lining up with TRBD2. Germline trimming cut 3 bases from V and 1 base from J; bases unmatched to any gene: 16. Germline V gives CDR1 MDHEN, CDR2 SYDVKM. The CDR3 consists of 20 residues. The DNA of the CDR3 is TGTGCCAGCAGTTTGAGTGGGCTAGCGGGAACACGAGGGTCCTACAATGAGCAGTTCTTC. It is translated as CASSLSGLAGTRGSYNEQFF.

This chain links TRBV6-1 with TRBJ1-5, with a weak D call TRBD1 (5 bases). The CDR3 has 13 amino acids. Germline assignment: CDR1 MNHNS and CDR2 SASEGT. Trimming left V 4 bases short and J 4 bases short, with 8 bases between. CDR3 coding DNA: TGTGCCAGCAGTGGCTACAGGAATCAGCCCCAGCATTTT. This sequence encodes CASSGYRNQPQHF.